The 32 T cell receptor beta chains below were found in one sample sequenced in a study of blood T cell repertoires in COVID-19. Here immunoSEQ multiplex PCR was the method, and the copy in TCRdb shows in-frame clones only, minus some. Among about 170,000 clones listed, roughly 91% were seen once. The specimen was peripheral blood. The receptor source for this set is a man aged 18 to 29 with COVID-19, enrolled during active disease.

This rearrangement joins TRBV7-9 to TRBJ1-5, with D perhaps matching TRBD1 (6 bases). The CDR3 has 15 residues. Trimming left V 3 bases short and J 4 bases short, with 13 bases between. Germline loops: CDR1 SEHNR, CDR2 FQNEAQ (reference sequence). CDR3 loop: CASSLGRGRNQPQHF. The CDR3 DNA reads as TGTGCCAGCAGCTTGGGCAGGGGTCGTAATCAGCCCCAGCATTTT.

The DNA for the CDR3 is TGCGCCAGCAGCTCTGAACCGCGGGGATCTGAGCAGTTCTTC. Protein: CASSSEPRGSEQFF. V usage is TRBV5-1 and J usage is TRBJ2-1; D is perhaps TRBD2 (6 bases). Germline V gene sequence: CDR1 SGHRS, CDR2 YFSETQ. The germline V and J ends were trimmed by 3 bases and 9 bases, with 16 bases remaining between them. This CDR3 is 14 amino acids long.

The chain uses TRBV7-2 and TRBJ1-2; D ambiguous. Trimming took off 2 bases at V and 7 bases at J, with 14 bases between the two ends. The germline V gene encodes CDR1 SGHTA and CDR2 FQGNSA. The CDR3 covers 14 residues. The DNA for the CDR3 is TGTGCCAGCAGCTTACCGGGAGAAGGAGCTGGCTACACCTTC. It encodes CASSLPGEGAGYTF. Full variable domain (outside the CDR3, taken from reference TRBV7-2 and TRBJ1-2): GAGVSQSPSNKVTEKGKDVELRCDPISGHTALYWYRQSLGQGLEFLIYFQGNSAPDKSGLPSDRFSAERTGGSVSTLTIQRTQQEDSAVYLCASSLPGEGAGYTFGSGTRLTVV.

The chain combines TRBV4-2 with TRBJ2-7; TRBD2 matches at 7 bases. CDR3 length equals 15 residues. V lost 1 base and J lost 2; bases outside the gene matches: 5. CDR1 and CDR2 from the germline V gene are LGHNA and YNFKEQ. CDR3 residues: CASSQGPAGTYEQYF. The CDR3 DNA reads TGTGCCAGCAGCCAAGGCCCAGCGGGGACCTACGAGCAGTACTTC.

V is TRBV5-6 and J is TRBJ1-3; D gene unclear. Germline V CDR1 and CDR2: SGHDT, YYEEEE. V dropped 0 bases and J dropped 6 bases, with 16 bases sitting between them. This CDR3 is 16 amino acids long. The CDR3 loop reads CASSLVEAGMENTIYF. The CDR3, as DNA: TGTGCCAGCAGCTTGGTAGAGGCGGGGATGGAAAACACCATATATTTT.

Turning to this clone: Other DNA variants within this sample encode the same CDR3. The V call is TRBV9, the J call TRBJ2-1; D unresolved. The germline V and J ends were trimmed by 2 bases and 8 bases, with 5 bases remaining between them. From germline, CDR1 is SGDLS and CDR2 YYNGEE. This CDR3 has 11 amino acids. The DNA for the CDR3 is TGTGCCAGCAGCGTCGGAGATGAGCAGTTCTTC. Protein: CASSVGDEQFF.

This rearrangement joins TRBV10-1 to TRBJ2-5, with 8 bases fitting TRBD2. The ends lost 5 bases at V and 2 bases at J; junction bases unmatched: 13. This CDR3 has 17 residues. CDR1 and CDR2 (germline): WNHNN, SYGVQD (reference sequence). CDR3 DNA: TGCGCCAGCAGTCCCACTGGGGGGGAGCGGGGGCAAGAGACCCAGTACTTC. It is translated as CASSPTGGERGQETQYF.

The gene calls are TRBV27 and TRBJ1-1; tentatively, D is TRBD1 (6 bases). Germline loops: CDR1 MNHEY, CDR2 SMNVEV (reference sequence). The V gene lost 3 bases and the J gene lost 2 bases, with 13 bases spanning the gap. The CDR3 is made up of 15 amino acids. For the CDR3, the DNA is TGTGCCAGCAGTTTGGACAGTGGGATCAACACTGAAGCTTTCTTT. This gives the protein CASSLDSGINTEAFF.

The V call is TRBV11-3, the J call TRBJ2-5, with D possibly TRBD2 on 6 matching bases. Per germline, CDR1 SGHNT and CDR2 YENEEA. Deletions cut 6 bases from V and 0 bases from J, with 17 bases between. The CDR3 length is 16 residues. The CDR3: CASSRGGVQYQETQYF. As DNA, the CDR3 is TGTGCCAGCAGTAGGGGAGGCGTCCAGTACCAAGAGACCCAGTACTTC.

The rearrangement uses TRBV5-8 and TRBJ2-7; a possible D gene is TRBD2 (5 bases). CDR3 length equals 17 residues. Trimming took off 4 bases at V and 7 bases at J, with 27 bases between the two ends. The germline V gene encodes CDR1 SGHTS and CDR2 YDEGEE. CDR3 bases: TGTGCCAGCAGCCTATTCCGAGGGAGCCGAGAACGCGATGAGCAGTACTTC. Its translation: CASSLFRGSRERDEQYF.

V usage is TRBV6-5 and J usage is TRBJ2-7, with a possible D match to TRBD1 (5 bases). The germline V and J ends were trimmed by 6 bases and 2 bases, with 11 bases remaining between them. CDR1 MNHEY and CDR2 SVGAGI come from the germline V gene. CDR3 length equals 13 residues. CDR3: CASSPDSPYEQYF. In nucleotides, the CDR3 is TGTGCCAGCAGCCCCGACAGCCCCTACGAGCAGTACTTC.

The chain employs TRBV30 and TRBJ1-3; a possible D gene is TRBD1 (5 bases). Germline loops: CDR1 GTSNPN, CDR2 SVGIG (reference sequence). The CDR3 loop spans 15 amino acids. V lost 0 bases to trimming and J lost 4 bases, with 13 bases between them. The CDR3 DNA is TGTGCCTGGAGTGTAAGGGGAAGGTTAGGAAACACCATATATTTT. Amino acid sequence: CAWSVRGRLGNTIYF.

This clone came up once. The gene calls are TRBV5-4 and TRBJ2-1, with 12 bases matching TRBD2. With 4 bases clipped from V and 7 bases from J, the junction kept 9 bases outside the gene matches. In germline, CDR1 is SGHNT, CDR2 YYREEE (reference sequence). This CDR3 has 16 residues. In DNA, the CDR3 is TGTGCCAGCAGCCCAATGACTAGCGGGAGTTCGAATGAGCAGTTCTTC. Translating gives CASSPMTSGSSNEQFF.

This clone was detected a few times. The chain combines TRBV29-1 with TRBJ2-1; 7 bases are a match to TRBD1. Germline values: CDR1 SQVTM, CDR2 ANQGSEA. The CDR3 spans 14 residues. Losses at the gene ends were 7 bases for V and 6 bases for J; bases not matched to a gene: 12. The CDR3 here is CSAYRQGAGNEQFF. The CDR3 DNA sequence: TGCAGCGCCTACAGACAGGGTGCCGGCAATGAGCAGTTCTTC.

This CDR3 is CASSYRGGLDTGELFF. CDR3 in DNA: TGTGCCAGCAGTTATCGGGGGGGCCTAGACACCGGGGAGCTGTTTTTT. The chain links TRBV6-5 to TRBJ2-2; 8 bases are a match to TRBD2. V was pared by 3 bases and J by 3 bases, with 6 bases of the junction left unmatched. In germline, CDR1 is MNHEY, CDR2 SVGAGI. This CDR3 has 16 amino acids.

This chain links TRBV4-3 with TRBJ2-1; 12 bases agree with TRBD2. The CDR3 has 18 amino acids. V shed 1 base, J shed 1 base, and the junction held 5 bases outside the gene matches. The germline gives CDR1 LGHNA, CDR2 YSLEER. The CDR3 DNA reads as TGCGCCAGCAGCCAAGTGGCTAGCGGGAGGGCTTCCTACAATGAGCAGTTCTTC. This translates into CASSQVASGRASYNEQFF.

The chain is built from TRBV6-5 and TRBJ1-2; 7 bases line up with TRBD1. Germline V gene lookup returns CDR1 MNHEY and CDR2 SVGAGI. This CDR3 has 14 residues. J gave up 0 bases and V 4 bases, and 2 bases lay outside the gene matches. The DNA of the CDR3 is TGTGCCAGCAGTTTGGGACAGCCTAACTATGGCTACACCTTC. This translates into CASSLGQPNYGYTF.

This clone occurred once. The chain joins TRBV7-2 to TRBJ1-2; TRBD1 might be the D (6 bases). V lost 2 bases, J lost 9 bases, and 16 bases lay in between. The CDR3 runs to 14 residues. The germline CDR1 and CDR2 sequences are SGHTA and FQGNSA. CDR3 DNA sequence: TGTGCCAGCAGCTTACTCTTCCAGGGGAGTAGCTACACCTTC. This encodes CASSLLFQGSSYTF.

V usage is TRBV27 and J usage is TRBJ1-3, with TRBD1 matching 8 bases. Germline V gives CDR1 MNHEY, CDR2 SMNVEV (reference sequence). Germline trimming cut 3 bases from V and 2 bases from J; bases unmatched to any gene: 3. The CDR3 is 15 amino acids. CDR3: CASSLTGDTGNTIYF. In DNA form, the CDR3 reads TGTGCCAGCAGTTTGACAGGGGACACTGGAAACACCATATATTTT.

With respect to this clone: The same CDR3 can be traced to other DNA sequences in this sample. The chain recombines TRBV7-2 with TRBJ2-7, with 8 bases identical to TRBD2. V was clipped by 1 base and J by 2 bases; unmatched bases: 1. The CDR3 length is 14 residues. Germline V gene data show CDR1 as SGHTA and CDR2 as FQGNSA. CDR3 protein: CASSLEAGAYEQYF. As DNA, the CDR3 is TGTGCCAGCAGCTTAGAAGCGGGAGCCTACGAGCAGTACTTC. Full variable domain (missing parts from reference TRBV7-2 and TRBJ2-7): GAGVSQSPSNKVTEKGKDVELRCDPISGHTALYWYRQSLGQGLEFLIYFQGNSAPDKSGLPSDRFSAERTGGSVSTLTIQRTQQEDSAVYLCASSLEAGAYEQYFGPGTRLTVT.

The rearrangement links TRBV18 to TRBJ1-1; 7 bases match TRBD1. Germline CDR1 is KGHSH and CDR2 is LQKENI. With 5 bases clipped from V and 2 bases from J, the junction kept 5 bases outside the gene matches. This CDR3 contains 14 residues. The CDR3 DNA is TGTGCCAGCTCAGGGACAGTTTCAAACACTGAAGCTTTCTTT. Translating it yields CASSGTVSNTEAFF.

This rearrangement joins TRBV13 to TRBJ2-2; D is uncertain. This CDR3 region has 15 residues. Trimming removed 5 bases at V and 5 bases at J, with 15 bases between. Germline CDR1 and CDR2: PRHDT and FYEKMQ (reference sequence). Here the CDR3 reads CASSPPQRRTGELFF. The CDR3, as DNA: TGTGCCAGCAGCCCCCCCCAGCGTCGGACCGGGGAGCTGTTTTTT.

The chain joins TRBV14 to TRBJ2-1; 10 positions match TRBD2. In germline, CDR1 is SGHDN, CDR2 FVKESK. V was clipped by 2 bases and J by 7 bases; unmatched bases: 8. There are 16 residues in the CDR3. This CDR3 reads CASSQFPSGRLNEQFF. The CDR3 coding sequence is TGTGCCAGCAGCCAATTTCCTAGCGGGAGATTAAATGAGCAGTTCTTC.

The genes are TRBV9 and TRBJ2-2, with 7 bases lining up with TRBD2. The junction had 4 bases not matched to a gene; V was cut back by 0 bases and J by 5 bases. Per germline, CDR1 SGDLS and CDR2 YYNGEE. This CDR3 has 15 residues. The CDR3 spells CASSVAPGGTGELFF. The CDR3 DNA follows: TGTGCCAGCAGCGTAGCCCCGGGGGGTACCGGGGAGCTGTTTTTT.

The chain joins TRBV20-1 to TRBJ2-1, with D unclear. V lost 4 bases, J lost 9 bases, and 7 bases lay in between. CDR1 is DFQATT and CDR2 is SNEGSKA in the germline V gene (reference sequence). CDR3 length: 10 residues. The CDR3 protein is CSAIAGEQFF. CDR3 DNA sequence: TGCAGTGCTATAGCCGGTGAGCAGTTCTTC.

This chain joins TRBV5-6 and TRBJ1-5, with TRBD1 as a possible D gene (6 bases). Germline V gene data show CDR1 as SGHDT and CDR2 as YYEEEE. V was clipped by 4 bases and J by 3 bases, with 20 bases between them. The CDR3 is 17 residues long. The CDR3 nucleotides read TGTGCCAGCAGCCGTACTAGGGACATACGGCACAATCAGCCCCAGCATTTT. Amino acids: CASSRTRDIRHNQPQHF. Drawing the rest from reference TRBV5-6 and TRBJ1-5, the complete variable domain is DAGVTQSPTHLIKTRGQQVTLRCSPKSGHDTVSWYQQALGQGPQFIFQYYEEEERQRGNFPDRFSGHQFPNYSSELNVNALLLGDSALYLCASSRTRDIRHNQPQHFGDGTRLSIL.

The rearrangement uses TRBV18 and TRBJ2-1; 7 bases line up with TRBD1. The CDR3 totals 17 residues. With 4 bases clipped from V and 4 bases from J, the junction kept 13 bases outside the gene matches. CDR1 KGHSH and CDR2 LQKENI come from the germline V gene. The DNA for the CDR3 is TGTGCCAGCTCACTACCTTTTCAGGGGGTACCTTACAATGAGCAGTTCTTC. Its protein product is CASSLPFQGVPYNEQFF.

The J gene is TRBJ2-5, the V gene TRBV28, with D maybe TRBD2 (6 bases). Trimming shortened V by 6 bases and J by 0 bases, and 23 bases separated the two germline ends. Germline loops: CDR1 MDHEN, CDR2 SYDVKM. This CDR3 has 18 residues. DNA of the CDR3: TGTGCCAGCAGCTGGGGTCCCGGGCGGGGATTATACCAAGAGACCCAGTACTTC. It specifies CASSWGPGRGLYQETQYF.

This sequence joins TRBV19 and TRBJ1-1; unclear D gene. This CDR3 comprises 13 residues. V was pared by 8 bases and J by 9 bases, with 19 bases between. From germline, CDR1 is LNHDA and CDR2 SQIVND (reference sequence). CDR3 DNA sequence: TGTGCCAGTTGCGGGGTAGGGCGGATAAAAGCTTTCTTT. The encoded protein is CASCGVGRIKAFF.

The chain uses TRBV30 and TRBJ2-7; the D gene is possibly TRBD1 (6 bases). Germline V lookup: CDR1 GTSNPN, CDR2 SVGIG (reference sequence). V dropped 4 bases and J dropped 5 bases, with 15 bases sitting between them. The CDR3 has 13 amino acids. The CDR3 bases are TGTGCCTGGACCTCATCGGCAGGGGACGAGCAGTACTTC. It codes for CAWTSSAGDEQYF.

This chain connects TRBV5-1 to TRBJ2-1, with D maybe TRBD1 (5 bases). V dropped 4 bases and J dropped 0 bases, with 11 bases sitting between them. This CDR3 is 15 amino acids long. Germline CDR1 reads SGHRS; CDR2 reads YFSETQ. CDR3 bases: TGCGCCAGCAGCCCCGGACACCGCTCCTACAATGAGCAGTTCTTC. This encodes CASSPGHRSYNEQFF. Filled out from reference TRBV5-1 and TRBJ2-1, the complete variable domain reads KAGVTQTPRYLIKTRGQQVTLSCSPISGHRSVSWYQQTPGQGLQFLFEYFSETQRNKGNFPGRFSGRQFSNSRSEMNVSTLELGDSALYLCASSPGHRSYNEQFFGPGTRLTVL.

Concerning this clone: A junction end diverges from the germline sequence, so it may reflect a read error. This chain uses TRBV24-1 with TRBJ1-4, with a weak D call TRBD1 (5 bases). Germline V gives CDR1 KGHDR, CDR2 SFDVKD. The CDR3 extends over 13 amino acids. For the CDR3, the DNA is TGTGCCACCCAGGGCAGTGGTAATGAAAAACTGCTTTTT. It encodes CATQGSGNEKLLF.